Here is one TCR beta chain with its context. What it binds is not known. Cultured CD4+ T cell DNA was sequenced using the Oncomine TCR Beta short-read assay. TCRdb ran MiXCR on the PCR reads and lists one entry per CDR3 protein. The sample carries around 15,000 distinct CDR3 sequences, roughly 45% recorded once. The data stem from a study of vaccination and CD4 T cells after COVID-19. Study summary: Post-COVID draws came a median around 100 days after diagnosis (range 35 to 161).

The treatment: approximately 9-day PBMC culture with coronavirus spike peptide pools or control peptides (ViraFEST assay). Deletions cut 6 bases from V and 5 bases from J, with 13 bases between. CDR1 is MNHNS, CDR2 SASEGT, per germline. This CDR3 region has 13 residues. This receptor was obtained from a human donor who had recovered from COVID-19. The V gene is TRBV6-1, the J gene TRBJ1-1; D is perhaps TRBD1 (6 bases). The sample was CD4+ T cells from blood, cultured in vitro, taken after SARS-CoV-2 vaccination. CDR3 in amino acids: CASSRGPETEAFF. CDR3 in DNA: TGTGCCAGCAGCAGGGGACCTGAAACTGAAGCTTTCTTT.